The 30 T cell receptor beta chains below come from one sample, sequenced in a study of long-term antiretroviral therapy in people with HIV. The immunoSEQ assay was v3.0, run at survey level. Method: immunoSEQ multiplex PCR; TCRdb's copy keeps in-frame clones and lacks some. Of more than 20,000 clones listed, about 88% were seen once; the top ten hold about 3.5%. The sample here was unsorted PBMCs, taken 1.9 years after starting antiretroviral therapy. The receptor source for this set is a woman in her twenties or thirties with HIV.

V gene TRBV6-1 combines with J gene TRBJ1-2; D possibly corresponds to TRBD1 (5 bases). The ends were cut back, 2 bases at V and 8 bases at J, with 12 bases in the middle. CDR1 MNHNS and CDR2 SASEGT come from the germline V gene. This CDR3 has 13 residues. CDR3 nucleotides: TGTGCCAGCAGTGAACGGGACCCTCGAGGCTACACCTTC. Translated: CASSERDPRGYTF.

The genes are TRBV7-2 and TRBJ1-1; unclear D gene. The ends were cut back, 2 bases at V and 8 bases at J, with 9 bases in the middle. The CDR3 extends over 12 amino acids. Germline V gene sequence: CDR1 SGHTA, CDR2 FQGNSA. CDR3 DNA: TGTGCCAGCAGCTTATTTGCGGAAGAAGCTTTCTTT. Amino acids: CASSLFAEEAFF.

The chain uses TRBV9 and TRBJ1-5, with unresolved D. Germline CDR1 reads SGDLS; CDR2 reads YYNGEE. The CDR3 extends over 14 amino acids. Trimming removed 0 bases at V and 2 bases at J, with 6 bases between. The DNA for the CDR3 is TGTGCCAGCAGCGTAGGGGGTGGCAATCAGCCCCAGCATTTT. Residues: CASSVGGGNQPQHF. The full variable domain, in which reference TRBV9 and TRBJ1-5 provide the parts outside the CDR3, is DSGVTQTPKHLITATGQRVTLRCSPRSGDLSVYWYQQSLDQGLQFLIQYYNGEERAKGNILERFSAQQFPDLHSELNLSSLELGDSALYFCASSVGGGNQPQHFGDGTRLSIL.

This chain joins TRBV4-1 and TRBJ2-5; D ambiguous. The germline V gene encodes CDR1 MGHRA and CDR2 YSYEKL. V was shortened by 0 bases and J by 1 base, with 6 bases between the two germline ends. CDR3 length equals 14 residues. The CDR3 DNA reads as TGCGCCAGCAGCCAAGACGACGGCCAAGAGACCCAGTACTTC. Its translation: CASSQDDGQETQYF.

This clone was found a few times. J is TRBJ1-1 and V is TRBV4-1; D remains ambiguous. The germline V gene has CDR1 MGHRA and CDR2 YSYEKL. This CDR3 is built from 13 residues. V was cut by 0 bases and J by 5 bases, with 7 bases left in between. The CDR3 region has the DNA TGCGCCAGCAGCCAAGATTGGGCAACTGAAGCTTTCTTT. Its translation: CASSQDWATEAFF.

This chain connects TRBV6-6 to TRBJ1-2; 7 nucleotides align to TRBD1. The CDR3 runs 15 residues. CDR1 and CDR2 (germline): MNHNY, SVGAGI (reference sequence). V lost 0 bases to trimming and J lost 7 bases; unmatched junction nucleotides: 8. The DNA of the CDR3 is TGTGCCAGCAGTTACTCTTTACAGGGGCTTGGTGGCTACACCTTC. Protein product: CASSYSLQGLGGYTF.

The rearrangement uses TRBV27 and TRBJ2-2; 8 bases map to TRBD2. The CDR3 loop spans 15 amino acids. The germline CDR1 and CDR2 sequences are MNHEY and SMNVEV (reference sequence). The J segment lost 1 base and the V segment lost 8 bases, leaving 6 bases of the junction unmatched. In DNA, the CDR3 is TGTGCCAGCTCTCGACGGGGGGGGAACACCGGGGAGCTGTTTTTT. This codes for CASSRRGGNTGELFF.

This clone has only a few counts. The chain uses TRBV30 and TRBJ1-6; D remains unclear. The CDR3 contains 12 residues. V was cut by 7 bases and J by 5 bases, with 9 bases left in between. CDR1 and CDR2 from the germline V gene are GTSNPN and SVGIG (reference sequence). The CDR3 coding sequence is TGTGCCTCCCGGGTCGATAATTCACCCCTCCACTTT. Translated, it gives CASRVDNSPLHF.

This rearrangement joins TRBV18 to TRBJ1-2, with TRBD1 matching 7 bases. Germline V gene lookup returns CDR1 KGHSH and CDR2 LQKENI. Losses at the gene ends were 6 bases for V and 4 bases for J; bases not matched to a gene: 8. The length of the CDR3 is 14 residues. The CDR3 is CASSRGTAVYGYTF. In DNA form, the CDR3 reads TGTGCCAGCTCGCGAGGGACAGCGGTCTATGGCTACACCTTC.

V gene TRBV7-9 combines with J gene TRBJ2-1, with a weak D call TRBD2 (5 bases). Germline lookup yields CDR1 SEHNR and CDR2 FQNEAQ (reference sequence). Trimming removed 3 bases from V and 11 bases from J, with 14 bases in between. The CDR3 has 13 residues. CDR3: CASSLGDKSKQFF. CDR3 nucleotide sequence: TGTGCCAGCAGCTTGGGAGACAAGTCGAAGCAGTTCTTC. Filled out from reference TRBV7-9 and TRBJ2-1, the complete variable domain reads DTGVSQNPRHKITKRGQNVTFRCDPISEHNRLYWYRQTLGQGPEFLTYFQNEAQLEKSRLLSDRFSAERPKGSFSTLEIQRTEQGDSAMYLCASSLGDKSKQFFGPGTRLTVL.

V gene TRBV29-1 combines with J gene TRBJ1-1; D may be TRBD1 (5 bases). CDR3 size: 13 residues. V lost 3 bases and J 6 bases, leaving 14 bases between the germline ends. Per the germline V gene, CDR1 is SQVTM and CDR2 is ANQGSEA. The CDR3 DNA follows: TGCAGCGTTGACCGCAGGGTCCAGCCTGAAGCTTTCTTT. Translating it yields CSVDRRVQPEAFF.

In this sample, this clone turned up a few times. The V gene is TRBV19, the J gene TRBJ1-6; 7 nucleotides align to TRBD1. V was pared by 3 bases and J by 8 bases, with 10 bases of the junction left unmatched. From germline, CDR1 is LNHDA and CDR2 SQIVND (reference sequence). This CDR3 comprises 16 residues. CDR3: CASSMRGRGAHSPLHF. DNA of the CDR3: TGTGCCAGTAGTATGCGGGGCAGGGGGGCCCATTCACCCCTCCACTTT.

This chain connects TRBV19 to TRBJ1-1; D unclear. Trimming pared 9 bases from V and 0 bases from J, leaving 8 bases between. This CDR3 region has 12 residues. CDR1 and CDR2 (germline): LNHDA, SQIVND (reference sequence). The CDR3 here is CARGALNTEAFF. CDR3 coding DNA: TGTGCCAGAGGAGCTTTGAACACTGAAGCTTTCTTT. Complete variable domain (other parts from reference TRBV19 and TRBJ1-1): DGGITQSPKYLFRKEGQNVTLSCEQNLNHDAMYWYRQDPGQGLRLIYYSQIVNDFQKGDIAEGYSVSREKKESFPLTVTSAQKNPTAFYLCARGALNTEAFFGQGTRLTVV.

The chain combines TRBV5-3 with TRBJ2-1, with 10 bases that match TRBD1. TRBV5-3 is recorded as an ORF, its role being uncertain. The V segment lost 8 bases and the J segment 7 bases; nucleotides outside the gene matches: 9. This CDR3 has 14 residues. The CDR3 reads CAREPGQGNNEQFF. The DNA of the CDR3 is TGTGCCAGGGAGCCGGGACAGGGGAATAATGAGCAGTTCTTC.

In this sample, this clone turned up once. The gene calls are TRBV11-2 and TRBJ2-1, with 15 bases identical to TRBD2. The V gene end was trimmed by 3 bases and the J gene end by 8 bases; junction bases not matched to a gene: 5. The CDR3 has 16 residues. Germline V lookup: CDR1 SGHAT, CDR2 FQNNGV. Written as DNA, the CDR3 is TGTGCCAGCAGCTTGGGACTAGCGGGGGGTGTCTATGAGCAGTTCTTC. This encodes CASSLGLAGGVYEQFF.

This chain joins TRBV5-1 and TRBJ2-1; 8 bases are shared with TRBD2. Germline V lookup: CDR1 SGHRS, CDR2 YFSETQ. Unmatched junction bases numbered 3, after V lost 4 bases and J lost 3 bases. CDR3 length equals 14 residues. Written as DNA, the CDR3 is TGCGCCAGCAGCCAGGGACTAGACTACAATGAGCAGTTCTTC. This translates into CASSQGLDYNEQFF.

The chain has TRBV30 and TRBJ2-1, with a possible D match to TRBD2 (7 bases). The CDR3 spans 13 residues. Germline CDR1 reads GTSNPN; CDR2 reads SVGIG (reference sequence). V was trimmed by 3 bases and J by 8 bases, leaving 14 bases between them. CDR3 nucleotides: TGTGCCTGGAGGGGGGGGCATCACCATGAGCAGTTCTTC. Its translation: CAWRGGHHHEQFF. The full variable domain, in which reference TRBV30 and TRBJ2-1 provide the parts outside the CDR3, is SQTIHQWPATLVQPVGSPLSLECTVEGTSNPNLYWYRQAAGRGLQLLFYSVGIGQISSEVPQNLSASRPQDRQFILSSKKLLLSDSGFYLCAWRGGHHHEQFFGPGTRLTVL.

The chain uses TRBV29-1 and TRBJ2-1; 9 nucleotides line up with TRBD1. Germline-derived CDR1 and CDR2 are SQVTM and ANQGSEA. After removal of 7 bases from V and 8 bases from J, the junction contained 15 bases not matched to a gene. This CDR3 has 15 amino acids. The CDR3 reads CSASGGDRVSYEQFF. The CDR3 bases are TGCAGCGCTTCGGGTGGGGACAGGGTTTCGTATGAGCAGTTCTTC.

This clone was seen a few times. The chain joins TRBV7-9 to TRBJ1-6; TRBD1 agrees at 9 bases. The length of the CDR3 is 15 residues. Germline V gene sequence: CDR1 SEHNR, CDR2 FQNEAQ (reference sequence). The trim removed 3 bases at V and 6 bases at J, leaving 3 bases unmatched. As DNA, the CDR3 is TGTGCCAGCAGCTTCTCGGGACAGGGTAATTCACCCCTCCACTTT. Translation gives CASSFSGQGNSPLHF.

CDR3 coding DNA: TGTGCCAGCAGCCAAGATAGAGCGGGGGGGTACAAAAACATTCAGTACTTC. Translated: CASSQDRAGGYKNIQYF. The genes are TRBV4-2 and TRBJ2-4, with 10 positions matching TRBD2. From germline, CDR1 is LGHNA and CDR2 YNFKEQ. V was clipped by 0 bases and J by 3 bases; unmatched bases: 5. The CDR3 is 17 amino acids.

The V call is TRBV7-9, the J call TRBJ2-2; 9 positions agree with TRBD1. There are 16 residues in the CDR3. With V trimmed by 7 bases and J by 7 bases, 13 bases remained unmatched. Germline loops: CDR1 SEHNR, CDR2 FQNEAQ (reference sequence). The CDR3 region has the DNA TGTGCCAGCAACTTCGGAGGGACAGGGATGCACGGGGAGCTGTTTTTT. It encodes CASNFGGTGMHGELFF.

The rearrangement links TRBV11-2 to TRBJ1-5; D not certain. This CDR3 is 14 amino acids long. Germline loops: CDR1 SGHAT, CDR2 FQNNGV. With 2 bases removed from V and 1 base from J, the gap between germline ends came to 6 bases. The CDR3 coding sequence is TGTGCCAGCAGCTTATCAGACAGCAATCAGCCCCAGCATTTT. It encodes CASSLSDSNQPQHF.

The chain recombines TRBV19 with TRBJ1-2; weak D call: TRBD1 (5 bases). This CDR3 region has 14 residues. CDR1 and CDR2 (germline): LNHDA, SQIVND (reference sequence). V was shortened by 0 bases and J by 8 bases, with 13 bases between the two germline ends. CDR3 DNA sequence: TGTGCCAGTAGTATAGATGGGACCTATTCCGGCTACACCTTC. This gives the protein CASSIDGTYSGYTF.

The rearrangement links TRBV5-6 to TRBJ2-1; 7 bases are a match to TRBD2. Per the germline V gene, CDR1 is SGHDT and CDR2 is YYEEEE. V shed 1 base and J 4 bases; nucleotides not matched to a gene: 5. The CDR3 totals 15 residues. The CDR3 loop reads CASSLFSGGYNEQFF. The CDR3 DNA is TGTGCCAGCAGCTTGTTTTCGGGGGGTTACAATGAGCAGTTCTTC. The entire variable domain, with the rest obtained from reference TRBV5-6 and TRBJ2-1, is as follows: DAGVTQSPTHLIKTRGQQVTLRCSPKSGHDTVSWYQQALGQGPQFIFQYYEEEERQRGNFPDRFSGHQFPNYSSELNVNALLLGDSALYLCASSLFSGGYNEQFFGPGTRLTVL.

The chain carries TRBV18 and TRBJ2-5; tentatively, D is TRBD1 (6 bases). The CDR3 loop spans 14 amino acids. V gave up 4 bases and J gave up 2 bases, with 11 bases separating them. Germline V gene lookup returns CDR1 KGHSH and CDR2 LQKENI. In nucleotides, the CDR3 is TGTGCCAGCTCACGCCGTACAGGGCAAGAGACCCAGTACTTC. Amino acid sequence: CASSRRTGQETQYF.

The CDR3 region is CASSLSRSSNQPQHF. The CDR3 DNA reads as TGTGCCAGCAGTTTATCCCGGAGTAGCAATCAGCCCCAGCATTTT. The V gene is TRBV28, the J gene TRBJ1-5; D remains unclear. CDR1 MDHEN and CDR2 SYDVKM come from the germline V gene. This CDR3 region has 15 residues. The V end lost 1 base, the J end lost 0 bases, and 7 bases lay between the germline ends.

This chain links TRBV30 with TRBJ2-3; D may correspond to TRBD1 or TRBD2 (5 bases each). CDR1 and CDR2 (germline): GTSNPN, SVGIG (reference sequence). CDR3 length: 16 amino acids. Trimming took 0 bases from V and 2 from J, leaving 15 bases between them. DNA of the CDR3: TGTGCCTGGAGTGTAGGGGACGCAGGACCCACAGATACGCAGTATTTT. Translating gives CAWSVGDAGPTDTQYF.

This chain uses TRBV19 with TRBJ1-6; D gene unclear. Germline V CDR1 and CDR2: LNHDA, SQIVND (reference sequence). The CDR3 spans 15 residues. Trimming left V 6 bases short and J 6 bases short, with 15 bases between. CDR3 DNA: TGTGCCAGTAGCGCAATGGGAGGATCTAATTCACCCCTCCACTTT. Its protein is CASSAMGGSNSPLHF.

The DNA for the CDR3 is TGTGCCAGCAGCGTAGACGCGTCCGCAGGCCCCCCGGGGGGCTACACCTTC. Protein: CASSVDASAGPPGGYTF. This sequence joins TRBV9 and TRBJ1-2, with D uncertain. This CDR3 has 17 amino acids. Trimming stripped 0 bases from V and 8 bases from J, with 23 bases between. The germline CDR1 and CDR2 sequences are SGDLS and YYNGEE.

The chain links TRBV7-9 to TRBJ1-2; a weak D match, TRBD1 (6 bases). The CDR3 has 15 residues. Trimming stripped 1 base from V and 5 bases from J, with 14 bases between. Germline V gene data show CDR1 as SEHNR and CDR2 as FQNEAQ (reference sequence). This CDR3 reads CASSLVLGALYGYTF. The CDR3 coding sequence is TGTGCCAGCAGCTTAGTCCTGGGGGCCCTTTATGGCTACACCTTC.